Presented here are 4 T cell receptor beta chains from one specimen sequenced in a study of T cell responses to AZD1222 COVID-19 vaccine. Profiling relied on immunoSEQ multiplex PCR, and the TCRdb table lists in-frame clones only, not all of them. The sample contains over 85,000 clones, about 87% of which appear only once. Sequences were derived from peripheral blood, sampled 28 days after the second AZD1222 dose. These receptors were obtained from an adult who received the AZD1222 COVID-19 vaccine.

This clone was observed a few times. The genes are TRBV19 and TRBJ1-5; no firm D call. The CDR3 covers 15 residues. V lost 2 bases and J 0 bases, leaving 8 bases between the germline ends. CDR1 and CDR2 from the germline V gene are LNHDA and SQIVND (reference sequence). CDR3 bases: TGTGCCAGTAGTATACAATCCTATAGCAATCAGCCCCAGCATTTT. Translation gives CASSIQSYSNQPQHF.

The J gene is TRBJ1-3, the V gene TRBV27; D might be TRBD1 (5 bases). Germline CDR1 reads MNHEY; CDR2 reads SMNVEV (reference sequence). V was trimmed by 5 bases and J by 4 bases, leaving 12 bases between them. The CDR3 contains 14 residues. CDR3 residues: CASSAGGSGNTIYF. The CDR3, as DNA: TGTGCCAGCAGTGCGGGGGGGTCAGGAAACACCATATATTTT.

The genes are TRBV27 and TRBJ2-5, with D possibly called TRBD1 or TRBD2 (5 bases each). The CDR3 consists of 12 residues. The V end lost 6 bases, the J end lost 5 bases, and 10 bases lay between the germline ends. Germline-derived CDR1 and CDR2 are MNHEY and SMNVEV (reference sequence). CDR3 bases: TGTGCCAGCAGCCAGGGACCGGAGACCCAGTACTTC. Protein product: CASSQGPETQYF.

The CDR3 reads CASSFSRNRQGGRETQYF. The CDR3 DNA reads TGTGCCAGCAGCTTCAGCCGCAATAGACAGGGAGGAAGGGAGACCCAGTACTTC. The chain carries TRBV7-7 and TRBJ2-5, with D maybe TRBD1 (7 bases). From germline, CDR1 is SSHAT and CDR2 FNYEAQ (reference sequence). The CDR3 is 18 residues long. V was pared by 3 bases and J by 5 bases, with 25 bases between.